The 28 T cell receptor beta chains given below trace back to one sample, sequenced in a study of control samples from healthy donors and cancer patients. TCRdb keeps only in-frame clones here, not all; method: immunoSEQ multiplex PCR. The table records 100,000 to 150,000 clones, around 92% of them present only once. Specimen: PBMCs. The receptors stem from a man aged 80 or over with head and neck cancer.

V usage is TRBV3-1 (or the pseudogene TRBV3-2) and J usage is TRBJ2-5, with 7 bases fitting TRBD1. J gave up 5 bases and V 7 bases, and 16 bases lay outside the gene matches. CDR1 and CDR2 (germline): LGHDT, YNNKEL (reference sequence). There are 16 residues in the CDR3. The CDR3 bases are TGTGCCAGCAAGAATTCGAGGGGGCGCGGTAGGGAGACCCAGTACTTC. The encoded protein is CASKNSRGRGRETQYF.

The chain couples TRBV7-9 to TRBJ2-1; D is unclear. In germline, CDR1 is SEHNR, CDR2 FQNEAQ (reference sequence). This CDR3 contains 11 residues. Deletions cut 3 bases from V and 8 bases from J, with 5 bases between. The CDR3 DNA follows: TGTGCCAGCAGCTTTCTGGATGAGCAGTTCTTC. Encoded protein: CASSFLDEQFF.

The CDR3 DNA reads as TGCGCCAGCAGCCACACTAGCGGGAGGGAGACCCAGTACTTC. Translating gives CASSHTSGRETQYF. V and J are TRBV4-3 and TRBJ2-5, with 12 bases aligning to TRBD2. The CDR3 extends over 14 amino acids. Germline CDR1 LGHNA, CDR2 YSLEER. Trimming at V came to 3 bases and at J to 5 bases, leaving 1 base not matched to a gene.

The chain has TRBV10-3 and TRBJ1-2; TRBD1 might be the D (5 bases). This CDR3 is built from 14 residues. Germline CDR1 reads ENHRY; CDR2 reads SYGVKD. The V end was cut by 4 bases, the J end by 12 bases, with 21 bases between. The CDR3 loop reads CAISGSSGQLWNTF. CDR3 DNA sequence: TGTGCCATCAGTGGCTCTTCGGGGCAATTGTGGAACACCTTC.

This chain links TRBV10-3 with TRBJ1-1; D might be TRBD1 (5 bases). The V gene lost 1 base and the J gene lost 7 bases, with 10 bases spanning the gap. There are 13 residues in the CDR3. Germline lookup yields CDR1 ENHRY and CDR2 SYGVKD. CDR3 sequence: CAISELGEGEAFF. The CDR3 DNA follows: TGTGCCATCAGTGAGTTGGGGGAAGGTGAAGCTTTCTTT.

This chain links TRBV6-2 or TRBV6-3 with TRBJ1-1, with 7 bases identical to TRBD1. This CDR3 comprises 15 residues. V gave up 6 bases and J gave up 0 bases; unmatched junction bases: 7. CDR1 is MNHEY and CDR2 is SVGEGT in the germline V gene. CDR3 bases: TGTGCCAGCAGCGGGACAGCGATCATGAACACTGAAGCTTTCTTT. This translates into CASSGTAIMNTEAFF.

The genes are TRBV2 and TRBJ2-2; tentatively, D is TRBD1 (5 bases). The V gene lost 4 bases and the J gene lost 4 bases, with 13 bases spanning the gap. CDR3 length equals 15 residues. Germline V lookup: CDR1 SNHLY, CDR2 FYNNEI. The CDR3 nucleotides read TGTGCCAGCAGTGCTTTAGGGGTGGGCACCGGGGAGCTGTTTTTT. It translates to CASSALGVGTGELFF.

The chain carries TRBV3-1 (or the pseudogene TRBV3-2) and TRBJ1-2; D gene unclear. The length of the CDR3 is 14 residues. Germline V gene lookup returns CDR1 LGHDT and CDR2 YNNKEL (reference sequence). The V and J ends lost 0 bases and 4 bases respectively, with 9 bases between them. The CDR3 DNA sequence: TGTGCCAGCAGCCAAGATTGGGTGAGCTATGGCTACACCTTC. It translates to CASSQDWVSYGYTF.

The rearrangement links TRBV10-2 to TRBJ2-2, with 8 bases matching TRBD2. Trimming at V came to 0 bases and at J to 1 base, leaving 1 base not matched to a gene. The CDR3 sequence is 16 residues long. Germline V gene sequence: CDR1 WSHSY, CDR2 SAAADI. CDR3 sequence (DNA): TGCGCCAGCAGTGAGTCCAGCGGGGGGAACACCGGGGAGCTGTTTTTT. Its protein is CASSESSGGNTGELFF.

The CDR3 bases are TGTCTCTCGGGAACCGGAAACACCATATATTTT. Translating gives CLSGTGNTIYF. V is TRBV19 and J is TRBJ1-3; no clear D gene. Germline-derived CDR1 and CDR2 are LNHDA and SQIVND (reference sequence). The CDR3 has 11 amino acids.

The J gene is TRBJ1-4, the V gene TRBV6-5; no definite D call. Germline V gene data show CDR1 as MNHEY and CDR2 as SVGAGI. The ends were cut back, 4 bases at V and 0 bases at J, with 9 bases in the middle. This CDR3 spans 15 amino acids. Here the CDR3 DNA reads TGTGCCAGCAGTTTCGTTCTTGCAACTAATGAAAAACTGTTTTTT. This codes for CASSFVLATNEKLFF.

CDR3 residues: CASSLGQQRGDSPLHF. Here the CDR3 DNA reads TGCGCCAGCAGCTTGGGGCAACAGAGGGGGGATTCACCCCTCCACTTT. V is TRBV5-1 and J is TRBJ1-6, with a tentative D call TRBD1 (6 bases). The CDR3 runs 16 residues. Trimming cost V 0 bases and J 8 bases, with 15 bases left between them. Per germline, CDR1 SGHRS and CDR2 YFSETQ.

This clone has a handful of counts. The V and J genes are TRBV20-1 and TRBJ1-2; D not resolved. Germline V gene sequence: CDR1 DFQATT, CDR2 SNEGSKA (reference sequence). Trimming took off 4 bases at V and 2 bases at J, with 5 bases between the two ends. The CDR3 length is 11 residues. The CDR3, as DNA: TGCAGTGCTAAGGACAACTATGGCTACACCTTC. Amino acids: CSAKDNYGYTF.

The V and J genes are TRBV12-2 and TRBJ2-7; no DNA check was done on the table's D call, TRBD1. TRBV12-2 is a pseudogene segment. The CDR3 contains 15 residues. This chain's CDR3 is CASRLCLGQSGEQYF. As DNA, the CDR3 is TGTGCAAGTCGCTTATGTCTTGGACAGTCGGGCGAGCAGTACTTC.

V gene TRBV7-2 combines with J gene TRBJ2-2, with 7 bases identical to TRBD2. Trimming took 8 bases from V and 6 from J; bases not matched to a gene: 9. This CDR3 is built from 14 residues. Per germline, CDR1 SGHTA and CDR2 FQGNSA. For the CDR3, the DNA is TGTGCCAGCGCTTGGGGCGGGAGCGCCGGGGAGCTGTTTTTT. It codes for CASAWGGSAGELFF.

This chain links TRBV19 with TRBJ2-3; TRBD2 might be the D (6 bases). The germline V gene encodes CDR1 LNHDA and CDR2 SQIVND (reference sequence). The CDR3 is made up of 14 amino acids. With 3 bases removed from V and 5 bases from J, the gap between germline ends came to 12 bases. The CDR3 DNA sequence: TGTGCCAGTAGTATTAGGGGACTTGGAGATACGCAGTATTTT. Amino acid sequence: CASSIRGLGDTQYF. The full variable domain, its missing parts supplied by reference TRBV19 and TRBJ2-3, is DGGITQSPKYLFRKEGQNVTLSCEQNLNHDAMYWYRQDPGQGLRLIYYSQIVNDFQKGDIAEGYSVSREKKESFPLTVTSAQKNPTAFYLCASSIRGLGDTQYFGPGTRLTVL.

The V and J genes are TRBV7-9 and TRBJ2-7; TRBD2 matches at 13 bases. Germline-derived CDR1 and CDR2 are SEHNR and FQNEAQ (reference sequence). Unmatched junction bases numbered 6, after V lost 4 bases and J lost 6 bases. The CDR3 length is 15 residues. The CDR3 region has the DNA TGTGCCAGCAGCTCCGGACTAGCGGGAGTACGCGAGCAGTACTTC. Translated: CASSSGLAGVREQYF. Together with reference TRBV7-9 and TRBJ2-7, the CDR3 gives the full variable domain: DTGVSQNPRHKITKRGQNVTFRCDPISEHNRLYWYRQTLGQGPEFLTYFQNEAQLEKSRLLSDRFSAERPKGSFSTLEIQRTEQGDSAMYLCASSSGLAGVREQYFGPGTRLTVT.

The gene calls are TRBV5-1 and TRBJ2-3, with 10 bases that match TRBD2. V lost 0 bases and J lost 2; bases outside the gene matches: 12. The CDR3 loop spans 19 amino acids. Germline CDR1 SGHRS, CDR2 YFSETQ. The CDR3, as DNA: TGCGCCAGCAGCTTGGTGGCGCCTAGCGGGGGCCCTCCCACAGATACGCAGTATTTT. As protein: CASSLVAPSGGPPTDTQYF.

The CDR3 bases are TGTGCCTGGAGTTGGACAGTGTCGAACACTGAAGCTTTCTTT. Protein: CAWSWTVSNTEAFF. The chain combines TRBV30 with TRBJ1-1, with D perhaps matching TRBD1 (6 bases). Looked up from germline, CDR1 is GTSNPN and CDR2 is SVGIG (reference sequence). V dropped 2 bases and J dropped 1 base, with 11 bases sitting between them. The CDR3 is 14 amino acids.

V and J are TRBV9 and TRBJ1-1; 7 bases match TRBD1. This CDR3 is 18 amino acids long. With 0 bases clipped from V and 1 base from J, the junction kept 12 bases outside the gene matches. Germline CDR1 is SGDLS and CDR2 is YYNGEE. Written as DNA, the CDR3 is TGTGCCAGCAGCGTAGCGATAACTTCAGGGGGAGGGAACACTGAAGCTTTCTTT. It specifies CASSVAITSGGGNTEAFF.

V and J are TRBV16 and TRBJ2-5; a weak D match, TRBD2 (6 bases). Germline V gives CDR1 KGHSY, CDR2 FQNENV. The CDR3 runs 14 residues. V lost 4 bases and J lost 1, with 10 bases in between. The DNA of the CDR3 is TGTGCCAGCAGCCGAGGCGGGGCCCAAGAGACCCAGTACTTC. Protein: CASSRGGAQETQYF.

This clone was recorded only once. The CDR3 coding sequence is TGTGCCAGCAGCTTATCCTCCCTGAATACGCAGTATTTT. This translates into CASSLSSLNTQYF. The V and J genes are TRBV7-9 and TRBJ2-3; D unresolved. The CDR3 spans 13 residues. The germline CDR1 and CDR2 sequences are SEHNR and FQNEAQ (reference sequence). The V end was cut by 2 bases, the J end by 7 bases, with 10 bases between. Variable domain in full (rest from reference TRBV7-9 and TRBJ2-3): DTGVSQNPRHKITKRGQNVTFRCDPISEHNRLYWYRQTLGQGPEFLTYFQNEAQLEKSRLLSDRFSAERPKGSFSTLEIQRTEQGDSAMYLCASSLSSLNTQYFGPGTRLTVL.

The chain carries TRBV6-2 or TRBV6-3 and TRBJ2-5, with 8 bases lining up with TRBD1. Germline V gene lookup returns CDR1 MNHEY and CDR2 SVGEGT. The CDR3 length is 15 residues. Trimming removed 6 bases from V and 2 bases from J; junction bases left unmatched: 8. The CDR3 sequence: CASSHRGTLQETQYF. For the CDR3, the DNA is TGTGCCAGCAGCCACAGGGGGACTCTACAAGAGACCCAGTACTTC.

This chain connects TRBV5-1 to TRBJ2-5, with D perhaps matching TRBD1 (6 bases). Germline lookup yields CDR1 SGHRS and CDR2 YFSETQ. This CDR3 spans 15 amino acids. Trimming left V 0 bases short and J 2 bases short, with 11 bases between. The CDR3: CASSLGQGTQETQYF. The CDR3 region has the DNA TGCGCCAGCAGCTTGGGGCAGGGGACGCAAGAGACCCAGTACTTC.

This clone was detected once. This chain connects TRBV25-1 to TRBJ2-1; tentative D call: TRBD1 (6 bases). There are 15 residues in the CDR3. Germline-derived CDR1 and CDR2 are MGHDK and SYGVNS. Trimming cost V 3 bases and J 5 bases, with 14 bases left between them. The CDR3 sequence: CASSDTGRLDNEQFF. CDR3 in DNA: TGTGCCAGCAGTGACACAGGGCGCCTCGACAATGAGCAGTTCTTC.

This clone was picked up a small number of times. The chain joins TRBV29-1 to TRBJ1-1; D is perhaps TRBD1 (6 bases). V was trimmed by 4 bases and J by 7 bases, leaving 19 bases between them. Germline CDR1 and CDR2: SQVTM and ANQGSEA. The length of the CDR3 is 14 residues. For the CDR3, the DNA is TGCAGCGTTGGAGTAGATTCCGGGGGCAGTGAAGCTTTCTTT. It is translated as CSVGVDSGGSEAFF.

This clone showed up just once. This chain joins TRBV6-5 and TRBJ1-5; no definite D call. V was clipped by 8 bases and J by 1 base, with 12 bases between them. This CDR3 comprises 14 residues. Germline CDR1 and CDR2: MNHEY and SVGAGI. The CDR3 region is CASLGRRSNQPQHF. In nucleotides, the CDR3 is TGTGCCAGCCTGGGCAGGCGAAGCAATCAGCCCCAGCATTTT.

The chain couples TRBV7-2 to TRBJ1-2, with D perhaps TRBD1 (6 bases). The CDR3 loop spans 15 amino acids. V lost 5 bases and J lost 8, with 21 bases in between. CDR1 is SGHTA and CDR2 is FQGNSA in the germline V gene. The CDR3 DNA sequence: TGTGCCAGCAGCGTGGATCCGGGGACACATCGCGGCTACACCTTC. Translated, it gives CASSVDPGTHRGYTF.